A selection of T cell receptor beta chains follows, all from one sample in a study of blood T cell repertoires in COVID-19. Measured with immunoSEQ multiplex PCR; TCRdb has only the in-frame clones, and not every one. Of under 100,000 clones in the sample, 75% to 90% were seen once. The specimen was peripheral blood. These TCRs come from a male donor with acute or convalescent COVID-19. Each CDR3 is given with its conserved first and last residue. The order of the fields is J gene, clone size, V gene, D gene, CDR3 protein, CDR3 DNA. D genes are given only for firm matches. Not all rows give a size; the values are once, few, many and, for expanded clones, a class.

>TRBJ1-5|.|TRBV12-3/TRBV12-4|.
CASRSRGNQPQHF
TGTGCCAGCAGGTCCAGGGGTAATCAGCCCCAGCATTTT
>TRBJ1-2|.|TRBV18|TRBD1
CASSPGTAAPNYGYTF
TGTGCCAGCTCACCCGGGACAGCGGCTCCTAACTATGGCTACACCTTC
>TRBJ1-1|.|TRBV7-9|TRBD1
CASNRQGSTEAFF
TGTGCCAGCAACCGACAGGGATCCACTGAAGCTTTCTTT
>TRBJ1-1|.|TRBV20-1|.
CSAPRNTEAFF
TGCAGTGCCCCTAGGAACACTGAAGCTTTCTTT
>TRBJ1-1|.|TRBV5-4|TRBD1
CASSSGGLVTAGTEAFF
TGTGCCAGCAGCTCAGGGGGGCTGGTAACCGCGGGCACTGAAGCTTTCTTT
>TRBJ2-1|few|TRBV18|TRBD2
CASSPRTGGLYNEQFF
TGTGCCAGCTCACCACGAACGGGGGGACTTTACAATGAGCAGTTCTTC
>TRBJ2-2|.|TRBV19|TRBD1
CASRKGTEDTGELFF
TGTGCCAGTCGGAAGGGGACAGAAGACACCGGGGAGCTGTTTTTT
>TRBJ2-6|.|TRBV4-1|TRBD1
CASSQDGTGGGSGANVLTF
TGCGCCAGCAGCCAAGATGGGACAGGGGGAGGCTCTGGGGCCAACGTCCTGACTTTC
>TRBJ2-1|once|TRBV3-1/TRBV3-2|TRBD2
CASSLSGGANEQFF
TGTGCCAGCAGCCTTAGCGGGGGGGCCAATGAGCAGTTCTTC
>TRBJ2-3|.|TRBV27|TRBD2
CASRRRTSGTTWDTDTQYF
TGTGCCAGCAGAAGGCGAACTAGCGGGACCACCTGGGACACAGATACGCAGTATTTT
>TRBJ1-2|.|TRBV4-2|.
CASSQDVRVSSYGYTF
TGTGCCAGCAGCCAAGATGTGAGGGTCTCCAGTTATGGCTACACCTTC
>TRBJ2-5|.|TRBV7-6|TRBD2
CASSLGLAGGLTQETQYF
TGTGCCAGCAGCTTGGGACTAGCGGGGGGATTAACCCAAGAGACCCAGTACTTC
>TRBJ2-7|.|TRBV2|TRBD1
CASRPRTGEGEQYF
TGTGCCAGCAGGCCCAGGACAGGGGAGGGCGAGCAGTACTTC
>TRBJ1-4|.|TRBV7-6|TRBD1
CASKPTGGKGTNEKLFF
TGTGCCAGCAAGCCTACAGGGGGCAAAGGCACTAATGAAAAACTGTTTTTT
>TRBJ1-4|.|TRBV3-1/TRBV3-2|.
CASSSRGKLFF
TGTGCCAGCAGCTCGCGAGGAAAACTGTTTTTT
>TRBJ2-3|once|TRBV7-3|TRBD1
CASSRGQGDTDTQYF
TGTGCCAGCAGCCGAGGACAGGGGGACACAGATACGCAGTATTTT
>TRBJ1-1|once|TRBV5-1|.
CASSLTGKTNNEAFF
TGCGCCAGCAGCTTGACAGGGAAGACAAACAATGAAGCTTTCTTT
>TRBJ2-1|.|TRBV4-2|TRBD2
CASSQDSLAGRDEQFF
TGTGCCAGCAGCCAAGATAGTCTAGCGGGGCGGGATGAGCAGTTCTTC
>TRBJ2-7|.|TRBV28|TRBD2
CASSRGGSPSYEQYF
TGTGCCAGCAGTCGGGGGGGCAGTCCCTCCTACGAGCAGTACTTC
>TRBJ2-7|once|TRBV27|TRBD2
CASSSSGTSGGDYEQYF
TGTGCCAGCAGTTCGTCCGGGACTAGCGGGGGCGACTACGAGCAGTACTTC
>TRBJ1-1|.|TRBV19|.
CASSSPSPGNTEAFF
TGTGCCAGTAGTAGCCCATCCCCGGGGAACACTGAAGCTTTCTTT
>TRBJ2-3|.|TRBV7-7|.
CASSLRGETDTQYF
TGTGCCAGCAGCCTCCGCGGAGAAACAGATACGCAGTATTTT
>TRBJ1-2|.|TRBV7-9|TRBD1
CASSLDVRWTGNGYTF
TGTGCCAGCAGCTTAGATGTCCGGTGGACAGGGAATGGCTACACCTTC
>TRBJ1-1|.|TRBV28|.
CASTILNTEAFF
TGTGCCAGCACCATTTTGAACACTGAAGCTTTCTTT
>TRBJ2-3|.|TRBV2|.
CASSDNRPSPDTSTDTQYF
TGTGCCAGCAGTGACAACAGGCCAAGTCCTGATACTAGCACAGATACGCAGTATTTT
>TRBJ1-4|few|TRBV2|.
CASRTGRTNEKLFF
TGTGCCAGCAGGACGGGGAGGACTAATGAAAAACTGTTTTTT
>TRBJ2-3|.|TRBV12-3/TRBV12-4|.
CASSAQDTQYF
TGTGCCAGCAGTGCTCAGGATACGCAGTATTTT
>TRBJ1-5|.|TRBV5-8|.
CASSYPGPQHF
TGTGCCAGCAGTTATCCGGGGCCCCAGCATTTT
>TRBJ1-4|.|TRBV7-9|.
CASSPRQSSYEKLFF
TGTGCCAGCAGCCCAAGACAGTCTTCTTATGAAAAACTGTTTTTT
>TRBJ1-1|.|TRBV19|.
CASSITYRAANTEAFF
TGTGCCAGTAGTATAACCTACAGGGCCGCGAACACTGAAGCTTTCTTT
>TRBJ2-7|.|TRBV9|TRBD1
CASSVEGQARAIEQYF
TGTGCCAGCAGCGTAGAGGGACAGGCGCGGGCAATCGAGCAGTACTTC
>TRBJ1-1|.|TRBV6-5|.
CASSYRGRGTEAFF
TGTGCCAGCAGTTACAGGGGGAGGGGCACTGAAGCTTTCTTT
>TRBJ2-3|.|TRBV2|.
CASRNPTRGALTDTQYF
TGTGCCAGCAGGAATCCCACCAGGGGGGCTCTCACAGATACGCAGTATTTT
>TRBJ1-2|.|TRBV18|.
CASSPSQVLGGYTF
TGTGCCAGCTCACCATCACAGGTGCTCGGGGGCTACACCTTC
>TRBJ2-1|.|TRBV7-2|TRBD2
CASSLATSGGTYEQFF
TGTGCCAGCAGCTTAGCGACTAGCGGGGGGACCTATGAGCAGTTCTTC
>TRBJ1-1|.|TRBV6-5|.
CAIKGVGTEAFF
TGTGCCATCAAGGGGGTCGGCACTGAAGCTTTCTTT
>TRBJ2-3|.|TRBV4-2|.
CASSQERADPGTDTQYF
TGTGCCAGCAGCCAAGAGAGGGCAGACCCAGGCACAGATACGCAGTATTTT
>TRBJ2-5|.|TRBV6-5|TRBD2
CASSYRPGSGGRTQYF
TGTGCCAGCAGTTACCGCCCGGGGAGCGGGGGGAGGACCCAGTACTTC
>TRBJ2-7|.|TRBV7-9|TRBD2
CASSLSGGASYEQYF
TGTGCCAGCAGCCTTAGCGGGGGGGCCTCCTACGAGCAGTACTTC
>TRBJ1-4|.|TRBV7-9|.
CASSLDAGDEKLFF
TGTGCCAGCAGCTTAGATGCAGGGGATGAAAAACTGTTTTTT
>TRBJ2-3|.|TRBV30|TRBD1
CAWSVPGQSTDTQYF
TGTGCCTGGAGTGTTCCGGGACAGAGCACAGATACGCAGTATTTT
>TRBJ2-2|.|TRBV14|.
CASSQGWATGELFF
TGTGCCAGCAGCCAAGGATGGGCAACCGGGGAGCTGTTTTTT